Listed below are T cell receptor beta chains from one sample, sequenced in a study of OX40 agonist ivuxolimab in advanced cancers. TCRdb's table, derived via immunoSEQ multiplex PCR, lists solely in-frame clones and lacks some. This repertoire shows about 13,000 clones, 65% to 80% found once; its top ten account for 32%. The sample here was CD4+ or CD8+ T cells sorted from blood, taken in a trial of the OX40 agonist ivuxolimab. All receptors derive from an adult with an advanced solid tumor such as melanoma, head and neck, liver or kidney cancer. The CDR3 runs from the conserved cysteine through the conserved F or W. Fields, in order: J gene, V gene, clone size, D gene, CDR3 DNA, CDR3 protein. A D gene is named only where the DNA matches it firmly. Expanded clones get a size class; other rows say once, few or many, or leave the size out.

TRBJ2-5 TRBV18 NA NA TGTGCCAGCTCACCACCCCTCGGAGGGTTTGTGGAGACCCAGTACTTC CASSPPLGGFVETQYF
TRBJ2-3 TRBV7-3 few TRBD2 TGTGCCAGCAGCTTAGTGCGGGAGGTAGGCACAGATACGCAGTATTTT CASSLVREVGTDTQYF
TRBJ1-2 TRBV5-4 once TRBD1 TGTGCCAGCAGCTCAGACGATTACCGACAGGGTATGCATGGCTACACCTTC CASSSDDYRQGMHGYTF
TRBJ2-7 TRBV19 NA TRBD1 TGTGCCAGTAGTTTCCTGGGACAGGGAAGACCCTACGAGCAGTACTTC CASSFLGQGRPYEQYF
TRBJ1-2 TRBV2 few NA TGTGCCAGGGACAGCGGGGTCGATGGCTACACCTTC CARDSGVDGYTF
TRBJ2-3 TRBV6-5 NA NA TGTGCCAGCAGGTTCCTCGGCACAGATACGCAGTATTTT CASRFLGTDTQYF
TRBJ2-7 TRBV27 NA TRBD1 TGTGCCCGGCCACTGGGGACAGCCGTCTACGAGCAGTACTTC CARPLGTAVYEQYF
TRBJ2-1 TRBV30 NA TRBD2 TGTGCCTGGAGTGAGCTAGCGGGAAGTGCCAATGAGCAGTTCTTC CAWSELAGSANEQFF
TRBJ1-2 TRBV2 few NA TGTGCCAGGGACAGTACTAACTATGGCTACACCTTC CARDSTNYGYTF
TRBJ2-2 TRBV27 NA NA TGTGCCAGCAGACCTCGGAGCACCGGGGAGCTGTTTTTT CASRPRSTGELFF
TRBJ2-1 TRBV28 NA NA TGTGCCATTCATGGGCAGGGCCCTCCCTATGAGCAGTTCTTC CAIHGQGPPYEQFF
TRBJ2-7 TRBV29-1 NA NA TGCAGCGTTTTTTTTATGGGCGAGCAGTACTTC CSVFFMGEQYF
TRBJ1-6 TRBV27 NA NA TGTGCCAGCAGTTCCGGCGGGGCTGCCTATAATTCACCCCTCCACTTT CASSSGGAAYNSPLHF
TRBJ2-1 TRBV5-8 NA TRBD2 TGTGCCAGCAGCGAGCGAGCGGGAGAAGAAGTTGAGCAGTTCTTC CASSERAGEEVEQFF
TRBJ2-1 TRBV9 NA NA TGTGCCAGCAGCGTAGGTCATAACTCCTACAATGAGCAGTTCTTC CASSVGHNSYNEQFF
TRBJ1-5 TRBV13 few NA TGTGCCAGCAGCCCTGACGGAGTGAAGCCCCAGCATTTT CASSPDGVKPQHF
TRBJ1-4 TRBV2 NA NA TGTGCCAGCAGTCGTCAATTGACAGGAGGGGTCGAAGAAAAACTGTTTTTT CASSRQLTGGVEEKLFF
TRBJ2-1 TRBV6-1 NA NA TGTGCCAGCAGTGATAGCGAGTACAATGAGCAGTTCTTC CASSDSEYNEQFF
TRBJ2-7 TRBV29-1 few NA TGCAGCGTTGAGGGGAACGCGGGGCAGTACTTC CSVEGNAGQYF
TRBJ1-1 TRBV7-9 NA TRBD1 TGTGCCAGCAGCCGTATTCTGGGACAGAAAGCTTTCTTT CASSRILGQKAFF
TRBJ2-1 TRBV14 once NA TGTGCCAGCAGCCAAGAATCAGGAAAAGAGCAGTTCTTC CASSQESGKEQFF
TRBJ1-1 TRBV19 NA NA TGTGCCAGTAGTATAGCTCTCCACACTGAAGCTTTCTTT CASSIALHTEAFF
TRBJ2-2 TRBV9 few TRBD1 TGTGCCAGCAGCCTTCAACAGGGGCCCGGGGAGCTGTTTTTT CASSLQQGPGELFF
TRBJ2-1 TRBV7-8 NA NA TGTGCCAGCAGCTTAGAAGGGCGGGGCCCTACCGAGTCAGAGCGGTTCTTC CASSLEGRGPTESERFF